This is a list of T cell receptor beta chains from one sample in a study of blood T cell repertoires in COVID-19. The data were produced by immunoSEQ multiplex PCR, yet TCRdb's version contains in-frame clones alone and is incomplete. The data show hundreds of thousands of clones, about 91% seen once. The sample consisted of PBMCs or T cells enriched from blood (not recorded which). The source is a woman aged 18-29 years who had recovered from COVID-19. Each CDR3 is given with its conserved first and last residue. Only part of the rows carry a size: once, few, many, or a class if the clone is expanded.

CDR3 length	clone size	V gene	J gene	CDR3 protein
14	.	TRBV18	TRBJ1-2	CASSPETGSYGYTF
14	.	TRBV6-2/TRBV6-3	TRBJ1-5	CASSRDRMNQPQHF
15	.	TRBV5-1	TRBJ2-6	CASSPTGAGANVLTF
13	once	TRBV2	TRBJ2-7	CASSVQTGSEQYF
14	.	TRBV4-1	TRBJ1-2	CASSQRPGGYGYTF
14	.	TRBV5-1	TRBJ1-2	CASSFGTANYGYTF
16	once	TRBV5-6	TRBJ2-7	CASSPTGLAYSYEQYF
17	.	TRBV9	TRBJ1-3	CASSAEGTASGRNTIYF
13	.	TRBV12-3/TRBV12-4	TRBJ1-6	CASRGGGNSPLHF
14	once	TRBV5-4	TRBJ1-2	CASSFQGAFSGYTF
12	.	TRBV2	TRBJ2-5	CATGQGRETQYF
16	.	TRBV27	TRBJ1-1	CASSPTGTGEETEAFF
15	.	TRBV7-6	TRBJ2-1	CASRFSGGGAGEQFF
13	.	TRBV12-3/TRBV12-4	TRBJ1-2	CASSLGGVGGYTF
15	.	TRBV4-1	TRBJ2-1	CASTVLAGVDNEQFF
15	.	TRBV21-1	TRBJ2-7	CASSNFGTASYEQYF
17	.	TRBV27	TRBJ2-6	CASSSYRRGSGANVLTF
13	.	TRBV5-6	TRBJ1-3	CASSFGPFNTIYF